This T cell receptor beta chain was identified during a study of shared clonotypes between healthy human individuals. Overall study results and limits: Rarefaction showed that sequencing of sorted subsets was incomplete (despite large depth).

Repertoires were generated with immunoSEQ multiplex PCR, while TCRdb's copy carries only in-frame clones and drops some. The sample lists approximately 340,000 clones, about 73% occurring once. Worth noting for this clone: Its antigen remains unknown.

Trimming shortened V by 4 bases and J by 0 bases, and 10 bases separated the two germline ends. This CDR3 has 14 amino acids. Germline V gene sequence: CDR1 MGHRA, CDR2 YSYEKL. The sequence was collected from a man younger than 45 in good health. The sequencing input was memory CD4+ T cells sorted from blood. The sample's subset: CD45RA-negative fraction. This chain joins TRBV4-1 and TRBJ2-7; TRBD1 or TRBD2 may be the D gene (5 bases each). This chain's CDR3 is CASSPRDLSYEQYF. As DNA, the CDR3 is TGCGCCAGCAGCCCTCGGGACCTCTCCTACGAGCAGTACTTC.